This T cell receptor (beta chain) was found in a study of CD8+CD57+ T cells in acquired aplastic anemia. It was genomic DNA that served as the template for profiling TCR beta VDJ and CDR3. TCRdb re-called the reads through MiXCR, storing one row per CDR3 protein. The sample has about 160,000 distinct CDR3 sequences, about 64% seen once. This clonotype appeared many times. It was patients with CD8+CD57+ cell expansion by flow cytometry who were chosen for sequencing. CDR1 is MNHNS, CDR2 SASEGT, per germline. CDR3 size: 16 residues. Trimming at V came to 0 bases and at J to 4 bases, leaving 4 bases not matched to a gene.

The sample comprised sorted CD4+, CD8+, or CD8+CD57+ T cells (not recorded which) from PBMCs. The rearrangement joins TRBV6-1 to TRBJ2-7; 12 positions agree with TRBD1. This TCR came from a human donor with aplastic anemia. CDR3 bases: TGTGCCAGCAGTGAAGCGGGGACAGGGGGCTTGTACGAGCAGTACTTC. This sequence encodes CASSEAGTGGLYEQYF.